The clone carrying this TCR beta chain occurred a few times. Germline lookup yields CDR1 ENHRY and CDR2 SYGVKD. The CDR3 extends over 14 amino acids. The ends lost 6 bases at V and 5 bases at J; junction bases unmatched: 6. Sequencing used immunoSEQ v3. Sequenced by immunoSEQ multiplex PCR; TCRdb stores in-frame clones only, minus some. Of 30,000 or so clones listed, 74% are singletons. This sample was taken from a study of TIL therapy for anti-PD-1-resistant metastatic lung cancer. Study-wide background: Most patients had lung adenocarcinoma; several tumors were EGFR-mutant, two ALK-rearranged; half smoked currently or formerly.

Time point in this sample: pre-treatment sample, taken before nivolumab and TIL therapy. Enrollment ran from 2017 to early 2020. The chain couples TRBV10-3 to TRBJ2-2, with 7 nucleotides matching TRBD1. The source is a woman between 30 and 85 years old with non-small cell lung cancer. Sequenced here: blood, sampled at baseline. For the CDR3, the DNA is TGTGCCATCAGGGGGACAGTTGAGACCGGGGAGCTGTTTTTT. This encodes CAIRGTVETGELFF.